The T cell receptor beta chain under discussion was sequenced for a study of blood T cell repertoires in COVID-19. Here immunoSEQ multiplex PCR was the method, and the copy in TCRdb shows in-frame clones only, minus some. The top ten clones hold roughly a tenth of a sample with about 240,000 clones, just under 85% of them seen once. Germline V gene sequence: CDR1 SGHRS, CDR2 YFSETQ. The CDR3 runs to 16 residues. The junction had 7 bases not matched to a gene; V was cut back by 0 bases and J by 5 bases. This clone was seen once. This receptor was identified in a woman aged 80 or over with acute or convalescent COVID-19. The sample comprised peripheral blood. The rearrangement uses TRBV5-1 and TRBJ2-3; 9 bases align to TRBD1. Here the CDR3 DNA reads TGCGCCAGCAGCTTGGGAATACAGGGGGCCGGAGATACGCAGTATTTT. Protein product: CASSLGIQGAGDTQYF.